A selection of T cell receptor beta chains follows, all from one sample in a study of OX40 agonist ivuxolimab in advanced cancers. Clones were sequenced by immunoSEQ multiplex PCR, and TCRdb holds only the in-frame ones, with some missing. The sample has tens of thousands of clones; roughly 82% are singletons. Sequencing used CD4+ or CD8+ T cells sorted from blood, obtained in a trial of the OX40 agonist ivuxolimab. The receptor source for this set is an adult with an advanced solid tumor such as melanoma, head and neck, liver or kidney cancer. CDR3s include the opening cysteine and the closing phenylalanine or tryptophan. D genes are given only for firm matches. The size entry is marked missing in some rows and otherwise reads once, few, many or a size class.

TRBV15	-	-	15	TRBJ2-1	CATSREGASRSEQFF	TGTGCCACCAGCAGAGAAGGCGCTAGCCGGAGTGAGCAGTTCTTC
TRBV30	-	few	13	TRBJ1-5	CAWSDALGQPQHF	TGTGCCTGGAGCGATGCTCTGGGACAGCCCCAGCATTTT
TRBV13	-	-	14	TRBJ2-5	CASSFTGSRETQYF	TGTGCCAGCAGCTTTACGGGTTCTCGAGAGACCCAGTACTTC
TRBV6-6	TRBD2	-	16	TRBJ2-5	CASSYPYEGGPETQYF	TGTGCCAGCAGCTACCCTTATGAGGGAGGGCCAGAGACCCAGTACTTC
TRBV19	TRBD1	-	14	TRBJ1-2	CASSSGQGLYGYTF	TGTGCCAGTAGTTCAGGACAGGGACTCTATGGCTACACCTTC
TRBV7-5	-	once	14	TRBJ2-2	CARSQQGVAGELFF	TGTGCCAGAAGCCAACAAGGGGTAGCCGGGGAGCTGTTTTTT
TRBV5-1	-	-	17	TRBJ1-6	CASSLSGPSSYNSPLHF	TGCGCCAGCAGCTTGTCGGGCCCCAGCTCCTATAATTCACCCCTCCACTTT
TRBV6-6	-	once	11	TRBJ2-1	CASSLNNEQFF	TGTGCCAGCAGCCTCAACAATGAGCAGTTCTTC
TRBV25-1	-	-	15	TRBJ2-7	CASRDGEGPSYEQYF	TGTGCCAGCAGGGATGGCGAAGGACCCTCCTACGAGCAGTACTTC
TRBV7-9	TRBD1	-	14	TRBJ2-5	CASSNGQAQETQYF	TGTGCCAGCAGCAATGGACAGGCGCAAGAGACCCAGTACTTC
TRBV4-2	TRBD2	-	17	TRBJ2-2	CASSQRGLAGDTGELFF	TGTGCCAGCAGTCAAAGGGGCCTAGCGGGTGACACCGGGGAGCTGTTTTTT
TRBV9	-	-	12	TRBJ2-7	CASSVDGREQYF	TGTGCCAGCAGCGTAGATGGGAGGGAGCAGTACTTC
TRBV4-1	-	-	14	TRBJ2-5	CASSHQRREETQYF	TGCGCCAGCAGCCACCAGCGGAGGGAAGAGACCCAGTACTTC
TRBV7-3	TRBD2	-	15	TRBJ2-1	CASSQTSGSRHEQFF	TGTGCCAGCAGCCAAACTAGCGGGAGCCGGCATGAGCAGTTCTTC
TRBV30	TRBD1	-	13	TRBJ1-4	CAWSTGGNEKLFF	TGTGCCTGGTCGACAGGGGGCAATGAAAAACTGTTTTTT
TRBV28	TRBD2	-	14	TRBJ2-7	CASRGLAEHYEQYF	TGTGCCAGCAGAGGACTAGCGGAGCACTACGAGCAGTACTTC
TRBV9	TRBD2	-	16	TRBJ2-1	CASSPGGLAGWDEQFF	TGTGCCAGCAGCCCTGGGGGACTAGCGGGATGGGATGAGCAGTTCTTC
TRBV29-1	TRBD1	-	15	TRBJ1-2	CSVESATGGGYGYTF	TGCAGCGTTGAATCCGCGACAGGGGGCGGCTATGGCTACACCTTC
TRBV28	-	once	14	TRBJ1-1	CASSLTTKNTEAFF	TGTGCCAGCAGCCTCACGACAAAGAACACTGAAGCTTTCTTT
TRBV5-3	-	-	12	TRBJ1-3	CARSPPGNTIYF	TGTGCCAGAAGCCCCCCCGGAAACACCATATATTTT
TRBV5-6	TRBD1	-	16	TRBJ1-3	CASSLLTGPPGNTIYF	TGTGCCAGCAGTTTACTGACAGGGCCCCCTGGAAACACCATATATTTT
TRBV29-1	TRBD2	many	11	TRBJ2-1	CSGSSGSEQFF	TGCAGCGGGAGTAGCGGGAGTGAGCAGTTCTTC
TRBV2	TRBD2	-	15	TRBJ2-1	CASGTSVSSYNEQFF	TGTGCCAGCGGGACTAGCGTCAGCTCCTACAATGAGCAGTTCTTC
TRBV10-2	-	-	13	TRBJ1-4	CASSAATNEKLFF	TGCGCCAGCAGCGCAGCAACTAATGAAAAACTGTTTTTT
TRBV11-2	-	-	15	TRBJ2-3	CASSLGSGSADTQYF	TGTGCCAGCAGCTTAGGTTCCGGGAGCGCAGATACGCAGTATTTT
TRBV5-1	TRBD1	-	17	TRBJ1-2	CASSYRDRGEEDYGYTF	TGCGCCAGCAGCTACCGGGACAGGGGAGAGGAGGACTATGGCTACACCTTC
TRBV7-9	-	-	14	TRBJ1-1	CASSLRQVGDEAFF	TGTGCCAGCAGCTTAAGACAGGTCGGGGACGAAGCTTTCTTT
TRBV7-9	TRBD2	-	17	TRBJ2-1	CASSLSASGISYNEQFF	TGTGCCAGCAGCTTATCGGCTAGCGGGATCTCCTACAATGAGCAGTTCTTC
TRBV6-6	-	-	14	TRBJ1-1	CASSRTQAGTEAFF	TGTGCCAGCAGCCGGACCCAAGCTGGCACTGAAGCTTTCTTT
TRBV9	-	-	16	TRBJ2-2	CASSGGVKGNTGELFF	TGTGCCAGCAGCGGGGGAGTAAAGGGGAACACCGGGGAGCTGTTTTTT
TRBV29-1	TRBD2	-	13	TRBJ2-1	CIAIGRGYNEQFF	TGCATCGCGATCGGGAGGGGTTACAATGAGCAGTTCTTC
TRBV7-9	TRBD2	-	14	TRBJ2-7	CASSLDSGLSEQYF	TGTGCCAGCAGCCTAGATAGCGGGCTAAGCGAGCAGTACTTC
TRBV30	-	-	11	TRBJ2-7	CAWNDGYEQYF	TGTGCCTGGAACGACGGGTACGAGCAGTACTTC
TRBV11-2	-	-	13	TRBJ2-7	CASSPGGVSEQYF	TGTGCCAGCAGCCCTGGAGGAGTATCCGAGCAGTACTTC
TRBV28	-	-	14	TRBJ2-2	CASTLNPASGELFF	TGTGCCAGCACCCTTAACCCGGCCTCCGGGGAGCTGTTTTTT
TRBV5-4	-	-	15	TRBJ2-2	CASSLKETGTGELFF	TGTGCCAGCAGCTTGAAAGAAACAGGGACCGGGGAGCTGTTTTTT
TRBV4-1	TRBD2	-	19	TRBJ2-1	CASSQDSSGRASSYNEQFF	TGCGCCAGCAGCCAAGATTCCAGCGGGAGGGCCTCGAGCTACAATGAGCAGTTCTTC
TRBV30	-	few	11	TRBJ1-1	CAWQGMTEAFF	TGTGCCTGGCAGGGGATGACTGAAGCTTTCTTT
TRBV4-1	-	-	16	TRBJ2-2	CASSRAPTANTGELFF	TGCGCCAGCAGCCGAGCGCCGACAGCGAACACCGGGGAGCTGTTTTTT
TRBV7-9	-	-	15	TRBJ2-1	CASSPPTSSYNEQFF	TGTGCCAGCAGCCCTCCGACTAGCTCCTACAATGAGCAGTTCTTC
TRBV28	TRBD2	-	12	TRBJ2-1	CASRLGGNEQFF	TGTGCCAGCAGACTGGGAGGGAATGAGCAGTTCTTC
TRBV5-1	-	-	15	TRBJ2-7	CASGKTGERSYEQYF	TGCGCCAGCGGAAAAACCGGGGAGAGGTCCTACGAGCAGTACTTC
TRBV9	-	-	16	TRBJ2-2	CASSFRLQSNTGELFF	TGTGCCAGCAGCTTCCGACTGCAATCGAACACCGGGGAGCTGTTTTTT
TRBV27	-	-	15	TRBJ2-7	CASSLSGRGAYEQYF	TGTGCCAGCAGTTTATCAGGCAGGGGGGCCTACGAGCAGTACTTC
TRBV5-1	TRBD1	-	16	TRBJ2-2	CASSSSGQSNTGELFF	TGCGCCAGCAGCTCGTCGGGACAGTCCAACACCGGGGAGCTGTTTTTT
TRBV11-2	TRBD1	-	17	TRBJ2-7	CASSLGWRTGGLYEQYF	TGTGCCAGCAGCTTAGGGTGGAGGACAGGCGGACTCTACGAGCAGTACTTC
TRBV2	TRBD2	-	15	TRBJ2-2	CASSDPGLGPGELFF	TGTGCCAGCAGTGACCCAGGACTAGGACCCGGGGAGCTGTTTTTT
TRBV19	TRBD2	-	15	TRBJ2-1	CASSNSGRSYNEQFF	TGTGCCAGTAGTAATAGCGGGAGATCCTACAATGAGCAGTTCTTC
TRBV2	-	once	14	TRBJ2-5	CASSSGSQPRAQYF	TGTGCCAGCAGTAGCGGCAGTCAACCTAGGGCCCAGTACTTC
TRBV6-6	TRBD1	-	14	TRBJ2-7	CASSKTGGLHEQYF	TGTGCCAGCAGCAAGACAGGGGGCTTACACGAGCAGTACTTC
TRBV2	-	-	16	TRBJ2-3	CASPQGTSASTDTQYF	TGTGCCAGCCCCCAAGGGACCTCGGCTAGCACAGATACGCAGTATTTT
TRBV28	-	once	12	TRBJ2-7	CASSLRPYEQYF	TGTGCCAGCAGTTTAAGGCCCTACGAGCAGTACTTC
TRBV29-1	TRBD2	-	15	TRBJ2-1	CSVEFGTSSYNEQFF	TGCAGCGTTGAGTTCGGGACTAGCTCCTACAATGAGCAGTTCTTC
TRBV9	-	once	14	TRBJ2-1	CASSSENGGFEQFF	TGTGCCAGCAGCTCCGAGAATGGGGGGTTTGAGCAGTTCTTC
TRBV4-2	-	-	15	TRBJ1-5	CASSQPNERNQPQHF	TGTGCCAGCAGCCAACCCAATGAAAGGAATCAGCCCCAGCATTTT